A single sample is the source of the 15 T cell receptor beta chains below, sequenced in a study of cytomegalovirus exposure and HLA in healthy donors. The primer mix had 60 Vbeta and 13 Jbeta primers. Libraries were prepared by immunoSEQ multiplex PCR; TCRdb keeps only in-frame clonotypes and omits some of them. The profile shows about 110,000 clones, 65% to 90% of them singletons. Sequenced: PBMCs. The receptors were gathered from a woman in her 30s in good health and CMV-seronegative.

The J gene is TRBJ2-7, the V gene TRBV5-1, with D perhaps matching TRBD2 (6 bases). V was cut by 0 bases and J by 3 bases, with 7 bases left in between. The CDR3 is 13 amino acids. Germline V gives CDR1 SGHRS, CDR2 YFSETQ. CDR3 nucleotides: TGCGCCAGCAGCTTGGGACTAGGCTACGAGCAGTACTTC. Protein product: CASSLGLGYEQYF.

This clone was counted only a few times. The gene calls are TRBV28 and TRBJ2-7; 10 nucleotides agree with TRBD1. There are 15 residues in the CDR3. Trimming took 6 bases from V and 6 from J; bases not matched to a gene: 11. CDR1 is MDHEN, CDR2 SYDVKM, per germline. CDR3 DNA: TGTGCCAGCAGCCACATTGACAGGGGGCTAGGCGAGCAGTACTTC. Amino acid sequence: CASSHIDRGLGEQYF. The full variable domain, with the rest looked up from reference TRBV28 and TRBJ2-7, is DVKVTQSSRYLVKRTGEKVFLECVQDMDHENMFWYRQDPGLGLRLIYFSYDVKMKEKGDIPEGYSVSREKKERFSLILESASTNQTSMYLCASSHIDRGLGEQYFGPGTRLTVT.

The V call is TRBV6-5, the J call TRBJ2-7, with 9 nucleotides matching TRBD2. Germline V gene lookup returns CDR1 MNHEY and CDR2 SVGAGI. The V and J ends lost 6 bases and 5 bases, in that order; junction bases with no gene match: 11. The CDR3 has 15 amino acids. CDR3 nucleotide sequence: TGTGCCAGCAGGCATACTAGCGGGCTGATGGACGAGCAGTACTTC. It is translated as CASRHTSGLMDEQYF.

The rearrangement uses TRBV18 and TRBJ1-5, with D perhaps TRBD1 (6 bases). V lost 3 bases to trimming and J lost 3 bases, with 9 bases between them. This CDR3 spans 14 amino acids. CDR1 and CDR2 (germline): KGHSH, LQKENI. The CDR3 coding sequence is TGTGCCAGCTCACCGGGACAAACCAATCAGCCCCAGCATTTT. Amino acids: CASSPGQTNQPQHF. The full variable domain, its missing parts supplied by reference TRBV18 and TRBJ1-5, is NAGVMQNPRHLVRRRGQEARLRCSPMKGHSHVYWYRQLPEEGLKFMVYLQKENIIDESGMPKERFSAEFPKEGPSILRIQQVVRGDSAAYFCASSPGQTNQPQHFGDGTRLSIL.

The gene calls are TRBV6-6 and TRBJ1-4; D gene ambiguous. CDR3 length equals 11 residues. V was pared by 5 bases and J by 7 bases, with 5 bases between. Looked up from germline, CDR1 is MNHNY and CDR2 is SVGAGI (reference sequence). CDR3 residues: CASSPSEKLFF. The CDR3 DNA follows: TGTGCCAGCAGTCCCAGTGAAAAACTGTTTTTT.

The DNA for the CDR3 is TGCGCCAGCAGCTTGGGGGGAGCGGGCCAAGAGACCCAGTACTTC. This sequence encodes CASSLGGAGQETQYF. This chain joins TRBV5-1 and TRBJ2-5, with D possibly TRBD2 on 6 matching bases. CDR3 length equals 15 residues. V dropped 0 bases and J dropped 1 base, with 10 bases sitting between them. In germline, CDR1 is SGHRS, CDR2 YFSETQ.

The chain uses TRBV19 and TRBJ2-2; 9 bases map to TRBD2. CDR3 length equals 16 residues. V trimming: 4 bases; J trimming: 5 bases; junction bases outside the gene matches: 8. CDR1 is LNHDA and CDR2 is SQIVND in the germline V gene (reference sequence). The CDR3 bases are TGTGCCAGTAGTACGCCGGGACTAGCTATTACCGGGGAGCTGTTTTTT. It encodes CASSTPGLAITGELFF.

V and J are TRBV30 and TRBJ2-7, with D possibly matching TRBD1 (5 bases). Trimming shortened V by 3 bases and J by 1 base, and 19 bases separated the two germline ends. This CDR3 is 16 amino acids long. Germline V lookup: CDR1 GTSNPN, CDR2 SVGIG (reference sequence). The DNA of the CDR3 is TGTGCCTGGAGAGGTCTAGGGCAGGGAATTTCCTACGAGCAGTACTTC. Its protein is CAWRGLGQGISYEQYF.

This chain links TRBV28 with TRBJ2-1; TRBD2 matches 12 bases. V lost 4 bases and J lost 8; bases outside the gene matches: 18. CDR3 length: 19 amino acids. Looked up from germline, CDR1 is MDHEN and CDR2 is SYDVKM. This chain's CDR3 is CASSSPRTSGEPSRHEQFF. Written as DNA, the CDR3 is TGTGCCAGCAGTTCCCCTCGGACTAGCGGGGAGCCTTCCCGCCATGAGCAGTTCTTC.

The chain couples TRBV6-1 to TRBJ2-5; 8 nucleotides line up with TRBD2. This CDR3 is 15 amino acids long. CDR1 is MNHNS, CDR2 SASEGT, per germline. J was trimmed by 3 bases and V by 4 bases; bases with no gene match: 7. CDR3 in DNA: TGTGCCAGCAGTGGGCTGGGTAGCGGGGAAGAGACCCAGTACTTC. Amino acid sequence: CASSGLGSGEETQYF.

V gene TRBV15 combines with J gene TRBJ2-7, with D perhaps TRBD2 (6 bases). The CDR3 covers 16 residues. Germline CDR1 LNHNV, CDR2 YYDKDF (reference sequence). Trimming removed 4 bases from V and 5 bases from J, with 21 bases in between. As DNA, the CDR3 is TGTGCCACCAGCAACGAATTCGGCGGGAAGGGCGACGAGCAGTACTTC. Translating gives CATSNEFGGKGDEQYF.

The chain employs TRBV27 and TRBJ2-2; 7 bases are shared with TRBD1. The germline gives CDR1 MNHEY, CDR2 SMNVEV (reference sequence). The CDR3 loop spans 15 amino acids. After removal of 7 bases from V and 0 bases from J, the junction contained 5 bases not matched to a gene. The CDR3 is CASKLDRTNTGELFF. CDR3 DNA sequence: TGTGCCAGCAAATTGGACAGGACGAACACCGGGGAGCTGTTTTTT.

This clone was seen only a few times. The chain carries TRBV28 and TRBJ2-3; 8 nucleotides align to TRBD1. Germline values: CDR1 MDHEN, CDR2 SYDVKM. This CDR3 spans 12 amino acids. Unmatched junction bases numbered 5, after V lost 2 bases and J lost 13 bases. The CDR3: CASSLVAQGEYF. CDR3 DNA: TGTGCCAGCAGTTTAGTGGCACAGGGGGAGTATTTT.

The J gene is TRBJ2-1, the V gene TRBV5-1; 7 bases are shared with TRBD2. V shed 5 bases, J shed 4 bases, and the junction held 15 bases outside the gene matches. The CDR3 consists of 17 residues. CDR1 and CDR2 (germline): SGHRS, YFSETQ. The CDR3 sequence is CASRAGILAMGYNEQFF. The CDR3 nucleotides read TGCGCCAGCAGGGCCGGGATACTAGCGATGGGATACAATGAGCAGTTCTTC.

A single count supports this clone. This chain joins TRBV19 and TRBJ2-7; 13 bases line up with TRBD2. Germline CDR1 reads LNHDA; CDR2 reads SQIVND (reference sequence). V lost 4 bases, J lost 6 bases, and 3 bases stayed unmatched. The CDR3 consists of 14 residues. CDR3 region: CASSRTSGSPEQYF. In nucleotides, the CDR3 is TGTGCCAGTAGTAGGACTAGCGGGAGTCCCGAGCAGTACTTC.